This T cell receptor beta chain was identified in a study of cytomegalovirus exposure and HLA in healthy donors. Study-level results: Rarity characterized most TCR sequences, yet some public TCRs appeared in many donors. Researchers reported that a few CMV-associated chains were confirmed in vitro as CMV antigen-specific.

The assay was immunoSEQ multiplex PCR, and TCRdb's table has in-frame clones only and misses some. In the table there are roughly 130,000 clones, roughly nine tenths of which are singletons. Turning to this clone: Its target is not known.

The CDR3 is 14 residues long. Trimming cost V 5 bases and J 8 bases; bases outside gene matches: 8. The V gene's germline CDR1 is SGHAT and CDR2 FQNNGV. This sequence was found in a man between 18 and 35 years old in good health and CMV-seronegative. The sample comprised PBMCs. The chain couples TRBV11-2 to TRBJ1-4; 7 bases are a match to TRBD1. The chain's CDR3 is CASSRTGGLEKLFF. The CDR3 DNA follows: TGTGCCAGCAGCCGGACAGGCGGGCTGGAAAAACTGTTTTTT.